This T cell receptor (beta chain) was captured in a study of OX40 agonist ivuxolimab in advanced cancers. TCRdb keeps only in-frame clones here, not all; method: immunoSEQ multiplex PCR. Altogether about 48,000 clones are present, about 91% being singletons, with the ten largest covering 10% to 15%. Germline V gene sequence: CDR1 LGHNA, CDR2 YSLEER. CDR3 length: 16 amino acids. V lost 4 bases and J lost 4; bases outside the gene matches: 9. The clonotype originates from an adult with an advanced solid tumor such as melanoma, head and neck, liver or kidney cancer. The sequenced sample was CD4+ or CD8+ T cells sorted from blood, obtained in a trial of the OX40 agonist ivuxolimab. J is TRBJ1-1 and V is TRBV4-3, with TRBD1 matching 10 bases. The DNA of the CDR3 is TGCGCCAGCAGCCCCGGGACAGGGGTTTTTGGCACTGAAGCTTTCTTT. The encoded protein is CASSPGTGVFGTEAFF.